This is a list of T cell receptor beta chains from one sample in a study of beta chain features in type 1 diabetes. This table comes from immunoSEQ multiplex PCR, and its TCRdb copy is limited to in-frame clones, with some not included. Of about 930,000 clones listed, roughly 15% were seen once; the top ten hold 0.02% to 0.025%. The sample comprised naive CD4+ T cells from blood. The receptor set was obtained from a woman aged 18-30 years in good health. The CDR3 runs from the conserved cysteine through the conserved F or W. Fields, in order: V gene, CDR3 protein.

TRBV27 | CASSSPGQMNTEAFF
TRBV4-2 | CASSQPQREQYF
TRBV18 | CASSPGLAGETQYF
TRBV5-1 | CASSLDSEQYF
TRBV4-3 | CASSITRVGELFF
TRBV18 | CASSRDRGPTGELFF
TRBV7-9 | CASSLSVGEQYF
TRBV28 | CASSLRLIMGYNEQFF
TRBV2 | CASSELGLKIYGYTF
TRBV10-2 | CASSELELNQPQHF
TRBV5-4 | CASSQAVTASGSGNIQYF
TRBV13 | CASSFRVAGEQETQYF
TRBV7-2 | CASSLIAGLTGELFF
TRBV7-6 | CASSLNAYNEQFF
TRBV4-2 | CASSQPGDSSYNEQFF
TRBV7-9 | CASSHGYEQYF
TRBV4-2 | CASTDRAAGDTQYF
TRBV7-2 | CASSLQRSLGTDTQYF
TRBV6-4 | CASSEQHPYGYTF
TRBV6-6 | CASSYSQREPAYEQYF
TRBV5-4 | CASSLLLGTDTQYF
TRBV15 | CATSRGRQENEKLFF
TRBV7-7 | CASSLGEGTEAFF
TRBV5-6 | CASSWGTEKLFF
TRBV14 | CASSRDRGGSPLHF
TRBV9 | CASSVGQSTDTQYF
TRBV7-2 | CASSKLLQRRASSYNEQFF
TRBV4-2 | CASSQQASFGASSETQYF
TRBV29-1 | CSVEGQGVTEAFF
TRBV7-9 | CASSFAGRGTDTQYF
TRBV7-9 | CASRALVGQVGNEQFF
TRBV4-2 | CASSQAGTGVETNTGELFF